This TCR beta chain originates from a study of technical replicates of blood from a few donors. Profiling relied on immunoSEQ multiplex PCR, and the TCRdb table lists in-frame clones only, not all of them. The table records tens of thousands of clones, 92% of them present only once. The CDR3 is 15 amino acids. Germline V lookup: CDR1 MNHEY, CDR2 SMNVEV (reference sequence). Trimming removed 6 bases from V and 1 base from J, with 15 bases in between. Sequencing was carried out using PBMCs. The chain carries TRBV27 and TRBJ1-1; D perhaps matches TRBD1 (6 bases). This TCR was recovered from a human donor in good health. Some clones in this sample may be carry-over from other donors' samples. DNA for the CDR3: TGTGCCAGCAGACCGACGACGACAGGGAACACTGAAGCTTTCTTT. The encoded protein is CASRPTTTGNTEAFF.